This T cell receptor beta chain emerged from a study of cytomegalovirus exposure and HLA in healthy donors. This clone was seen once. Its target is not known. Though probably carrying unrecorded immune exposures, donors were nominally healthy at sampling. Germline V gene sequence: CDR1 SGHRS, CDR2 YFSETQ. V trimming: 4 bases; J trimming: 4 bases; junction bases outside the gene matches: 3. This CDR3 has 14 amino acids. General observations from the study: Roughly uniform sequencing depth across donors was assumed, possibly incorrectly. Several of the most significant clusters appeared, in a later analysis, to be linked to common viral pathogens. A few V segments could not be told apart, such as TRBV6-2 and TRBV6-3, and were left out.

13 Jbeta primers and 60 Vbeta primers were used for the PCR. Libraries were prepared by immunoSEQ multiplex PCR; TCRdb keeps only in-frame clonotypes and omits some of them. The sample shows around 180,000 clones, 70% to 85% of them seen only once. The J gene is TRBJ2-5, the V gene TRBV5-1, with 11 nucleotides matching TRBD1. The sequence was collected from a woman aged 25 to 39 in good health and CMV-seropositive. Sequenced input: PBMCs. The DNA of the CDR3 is TGCGCCAGCAGCCGGGACAGGGGGACAGAGACCCAGTACTTC. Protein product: CASSRDRGTETQYF.